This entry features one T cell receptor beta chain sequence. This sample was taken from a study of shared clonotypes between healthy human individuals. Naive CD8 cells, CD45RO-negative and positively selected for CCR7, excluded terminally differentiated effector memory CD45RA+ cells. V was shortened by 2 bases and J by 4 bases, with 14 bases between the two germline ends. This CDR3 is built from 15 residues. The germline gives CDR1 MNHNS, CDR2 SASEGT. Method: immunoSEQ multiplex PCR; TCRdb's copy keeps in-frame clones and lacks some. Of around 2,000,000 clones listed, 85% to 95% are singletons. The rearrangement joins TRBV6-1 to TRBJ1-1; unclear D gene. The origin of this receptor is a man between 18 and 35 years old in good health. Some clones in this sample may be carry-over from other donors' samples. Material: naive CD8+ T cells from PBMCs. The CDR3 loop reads CASSERPPRSTEAFF. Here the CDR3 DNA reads TGTGCCAGCAGTGAAAGGCCCCCAAGGAGCACTGAAGCTTTCTTT.